This T cell receptor beta chain was documented in a study of regulatory T cells in long-lasting Graves disease. Construction of TCR beta libraries relied on iRepertoire HTBI primers and on Arm-PCR targeting CDR3 regions. TCRdb re-called the multiplex PCR reads with MiXCR, one entry per CDR3 protein. Of about 450,000 distinct CDR3 sequences in the sample, 16% were seen once. This sample's time point: newly diagnosed GD, antithyroid drugs for less than 3 months. The TCR library used RNA extracted from PBMCs. Germline V CDR1 and CDR2: LGHDT, YNNKEL (reference sequence). The CDR3 consists of 15 residues. V lost 2 bases, J lost 7 bases, and 18 bases lay in between. As concerns this clonotype: A much larger clone sits a single nucleotide away, making a read error possible.

This same sample was also taken into another study, of T cells in Graves' hyperthyroidism and ophthalmopathy.

This specimen consisted of peripheral blood mononuclear cells (PBMCs), obtained at new diagnosis, from a patient treated with antithyroid drugs. This TCR came from a woman in her twenties or thirties with Graves disease. This sequence joins TRBV3-1 and TRBJ2-7, with D possibly being TRBD2 (6 bases). Written as DNA, the CDR3 is TGTGCCAGCAGCCAAAAGGAGCGGGCAGACAATGAGCAGTACTTC. Translated: CASSQKERADNEQYF.